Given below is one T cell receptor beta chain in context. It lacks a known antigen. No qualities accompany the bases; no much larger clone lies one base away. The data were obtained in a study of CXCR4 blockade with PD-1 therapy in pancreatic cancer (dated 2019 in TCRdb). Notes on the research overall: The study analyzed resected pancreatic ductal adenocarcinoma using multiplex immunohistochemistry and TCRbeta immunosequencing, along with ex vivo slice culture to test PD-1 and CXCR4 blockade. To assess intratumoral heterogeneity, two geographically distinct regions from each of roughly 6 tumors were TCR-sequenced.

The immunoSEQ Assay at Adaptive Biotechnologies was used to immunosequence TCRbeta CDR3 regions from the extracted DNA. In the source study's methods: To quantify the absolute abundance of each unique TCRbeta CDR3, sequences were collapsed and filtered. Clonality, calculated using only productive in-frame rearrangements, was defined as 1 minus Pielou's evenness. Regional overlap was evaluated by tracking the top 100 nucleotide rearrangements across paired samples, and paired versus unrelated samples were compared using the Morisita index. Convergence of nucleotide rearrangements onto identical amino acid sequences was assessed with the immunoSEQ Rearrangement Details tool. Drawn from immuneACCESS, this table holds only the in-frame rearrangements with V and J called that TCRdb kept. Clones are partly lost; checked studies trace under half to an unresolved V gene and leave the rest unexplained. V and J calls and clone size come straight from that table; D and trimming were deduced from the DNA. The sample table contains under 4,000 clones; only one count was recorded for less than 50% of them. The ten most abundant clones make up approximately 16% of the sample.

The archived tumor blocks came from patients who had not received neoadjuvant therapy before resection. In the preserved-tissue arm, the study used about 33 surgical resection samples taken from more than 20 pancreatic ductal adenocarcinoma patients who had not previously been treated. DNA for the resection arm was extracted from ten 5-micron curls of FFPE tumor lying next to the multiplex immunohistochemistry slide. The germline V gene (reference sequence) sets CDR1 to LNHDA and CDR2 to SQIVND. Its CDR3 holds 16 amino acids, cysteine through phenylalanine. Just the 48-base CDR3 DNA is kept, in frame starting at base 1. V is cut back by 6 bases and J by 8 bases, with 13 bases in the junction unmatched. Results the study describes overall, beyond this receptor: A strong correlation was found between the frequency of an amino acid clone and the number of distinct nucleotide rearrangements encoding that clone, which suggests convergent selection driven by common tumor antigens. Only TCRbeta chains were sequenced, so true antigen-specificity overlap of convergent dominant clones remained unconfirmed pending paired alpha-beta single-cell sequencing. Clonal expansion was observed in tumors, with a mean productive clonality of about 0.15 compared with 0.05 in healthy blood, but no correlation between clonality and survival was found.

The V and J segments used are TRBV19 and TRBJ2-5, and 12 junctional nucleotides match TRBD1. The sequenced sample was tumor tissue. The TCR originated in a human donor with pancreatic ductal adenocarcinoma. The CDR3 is CASSNRDRGRGGTQYF. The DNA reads TGTGCCAGTAGCAACCGGGACAGGGGGCGCGGGGGAACCCAGTACTTC.